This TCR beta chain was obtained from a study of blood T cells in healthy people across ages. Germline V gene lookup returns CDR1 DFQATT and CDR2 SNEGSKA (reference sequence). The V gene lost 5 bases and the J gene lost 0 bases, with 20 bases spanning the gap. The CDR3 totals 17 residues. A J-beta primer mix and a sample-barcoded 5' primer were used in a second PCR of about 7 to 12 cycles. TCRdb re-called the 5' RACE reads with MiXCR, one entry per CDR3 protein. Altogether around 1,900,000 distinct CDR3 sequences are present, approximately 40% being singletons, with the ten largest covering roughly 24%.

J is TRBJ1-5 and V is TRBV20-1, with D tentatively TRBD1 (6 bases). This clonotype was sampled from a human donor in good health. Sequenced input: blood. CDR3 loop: CSAEGTQGQPSNQPQHF. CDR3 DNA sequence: TGCAGTGCTGAGGGGACCCAAGGACAGCCTAGCAATCAGCCCCAGCATTTT.